This T cell receptor beta chain emerged from a study of cytomegalovirus exposure and HLA in healthy donors. Overall study context: Genetic ancestry analysis placed approximately 79% of the approximately 390 donors that were genotyped in the Caucasian-associated cluster.

The CDR3 sequence is 15 residues long. Trimming shortened V by 0 bases and J by 0 bases, and 10 bases separated the two germline ends. CDR1 SGDLS and CDR2 YYNGEE come from the germline V gene. 60 Vbeta and 13 Jbeta primers were used in PCR. Using immunoSEQ multiplex PCR, the repertoire was profiled, and TCRdb retains in-frame clones only, with some absent. The sample consists of around 150,000 clones, 82% of them appearing once. In regard to this clone: Its specificity is not known.

Study-wide findings and caveats: In vitro experiments confirmed that a few CMV-associated chains were specific for CMV antigens. Most subjects had HLA-A and HLA-B alleles reportedly predicted accurately by TCR beta sequences.

The chain carries TRBV9 and TRBJ2-7; a possible D gene is TRBD1 (6 bases). The sample taken for sequencing was PBMCs. The receptor was isolated from a man in his forties or fifties in good health and CMV-seropositive. Written as DNA, the CDR3 is TGTGCCAGCAGCGTAGATCAGGGGCCCTCCTACGAGCAGTACTTC. As protein: CASSVDQGPSYEQYF.